The 25 T cell receptor beta chains below all came from one sample that was sequenced in a study of shared clonotypes between healthy human individuals. As defined, naive CD8 cells were CD45RO-negative and positively selected for CCR7, with terminally differentiated effector memory CD45RA+ cells excluded. This table comes from immunoSEQ multiplex PCR, and its TCRdb copy is limited to in-frame clones, with some not included. Among 760,000 or so clones listed, about 96% were seen once. The sequencing input was naive CD8+ T cells sorted from blood. The source is a man aged 30-40 years in good health.

The chain carries TRBV27 and TRBJ2-1; D gene ambiguous. V was trimmed by 4 bases and J by 6 bases, leaving 4 bases between them. CDR3 length equals 11 residues. Germline lookup yields CDR1 MNHEY and CDR2 SMNVEV (reference sequence). The CDR3 loop is CASSSANEQFF. The CDR3 bases are TGTGCCAGCAGTTCCGCCAATGAGCAGTTCTTC.

J is TRBJ1-5 and V is TRBV9; D is ambiguous. Germline CDR1 is SGDLS and CDR2 is YYNGEE. The V and J ends lost 0 bases and 1 base respectively, with 8 bases between them. The CDR3 loop spans 15 amino acids. In nucleotides, the CDR3 is TGTGCCAGCAGCGTAGGTCTGGGGAGCAATCAGCCCCAGCATTTT. It is translated as CASSVGLGSNQPQHF.

The V call is TRBV7-3, the J call TRBJ1-1, with D possibly matching TRBD1 (6 bases). V was shortened by 5 bases and J by 4 bases, with 17 bases between the two germline ends. Germline CDR1 and CDR2: SGHTA and FQGTGA. The CDR3 covers 15 residues. CDR3 sequence: CASSLYGGQGTEAFF. The CDR3 region has the DNA TGTGCCAGCAGCCTTTATGGGGGCCAGGGCACTGAAGCTTTCTTT.

This clone showed up just once. The V gene is TRBV27, the J gene TRBJ2-1, with 10 bases that match TRBD2. Germline lookup yields CDR1 MNHEY and CDR2 SMNVEV (reference sequence). V shed 2 bases, J shed 15 bases, and the junction held 4 bases outside the gene matches. The CDR3 spans 12 residues. CDR3 sequence (DNA): TGTGCCAGCAGTTTAAGCGGGAGGGTACTGTTCTTC. This encodes CASSLSGRVLFF.

The chain uses TRBV10-2 and TRBJ2-5; TRBD1 aligns across 9 bases. Germline assignment: CDR1 WSHSY and CDR2 SAAADI. CDR3 size: 15 residues. J gave up 2 bases and V 7 bases, and 8 bases lay outside the gene matches. CDR3 region: CASNDRGSSQETQYF. CDR3 sequence (DNA): TGCGCCAGCAACGACAGGGGGTCATCACAAGAGACCCAGTACTTC.

V is TRBV9 and J is TRBJ2-2; 10 bases line up with TRBD2. The germline V gene encodes CDR1 SGDLS and CDR2 YYNGEE. The CDR3 is 17 residues long. Losses at the gene ends were 0 bases for V and 2 bases for J; bases not matched to a gene: 4. The CDR3 sequence: CASSVEASGSNTGELFF. As DNA, the CDR3 is TGTGCCAGCAGCGTAGAGGCTAGCGGGAGTAACACCGGGGAGCTGTTTTTT.

As for this clone: The same CDR3 can be traced to other DNA sequences in this sample. The chain uses TRBV5-1 and TRBJ2-3; D is undetermined. V lost 0 bases, J lost 1 base, and 6 bases lay in between. The CDR3 runs to 14 residues. CDR1 and CDR2 (germline): SGHRS, YFSETQ. This CDR3 reads CASSLVVGTDTQYF. The CDR3 nucleotides are TGCGCCAGCAGCTTGGTTGTGGGCACAGATACGCAGTATTTT.

The chain has TRBV7-8 and TRBJ2-2; TRBD2 agrees at 10 bases. J lost 0 bases, V lost 3 bases, and 19 bases had no gene match. From germline, CDR1 is SGHVS and CDR2 FQNEAQ. The CDR3 has 22 amino acids. In DNA, the CDR3 is TGTGCCAGCAGCTTTAACCCAGGGTCCCAGCGGGAGGGCCAGGCGAACACCGGGGAGCTGTTTTTT. Translated: CASSFNPGSQREGQANTGELFF.

CDR3 nucleotides: TGTGCCAGCAGCTCGGTAGGGACCCTTTTCACAGATACGCAGTATTTT. This codes for CASSSVGTLFTDTQYF. V and J are TRBV5-6 and TRBJ2-3, with D perhaps given as TRBD1 or TRBD2 (5 bases each). CDR1 and CDR2 (germline): SGHDT, YYEEEE. The CDR3 runs 16 residues. Trimming left V 3 bases short and J 2 bases short, with 16 bases between.

This clone showed up just once. The chain uses TRBV7-6 and TRBJ2-1; 10 positions match TRBD2. Germline V gives CDR1 SGHVS, CDR2 FNYEAQ. Trimming removed 0 bases from V and 3 bases from J; junction bases left unmatched: 8. The CDR3 is made up of 18 amino acids. The CDR3 DNA follows: TGTGCCAGCAGCTTAGCGTTAGGACTAGCGGCCGGCTACAATGAGCAGTTCTTC. It specifies CASSLALGLAAGYNEQFF.

This chain joins TRBV11-2 and TRBJ2-1, with D maybe TRBD2 (6 bases). CDR3 size: 14 residues. Trimming shortened V by 6 bases and J by 9 bases, and 18 bases separated the two germline ends. CDR1 and CDR2 from the germline V gene are SGHAT and FQNNGV. The CDR3 region is CASSQGGPSREQFF. The CDR3 DNA follows: TGTGCCAGCAGTCAAGGAGGGCCCAGTCGTGAGCAGTTCTTC. The full variable domain, rest sourced from reference TRBV11-2 and TRBJ2-1, is EAGVAQSPRYKIIEKRQSVAFWCNPISGHATLYWYQQILGQGPKLLIQFQNNGVVDDSQLPKDRFSAERLKGVDSTLKIQPAKLEDSAVYLCASSQGGPSREQFFGPGTRLTVL.

This clone was counted once. This chain links TRBV7-9 with TRBJ2-3; 10 nucleotides line up with TRBD2. The V segment lost 5 bases and the J segment 2 bases; nucleotides outside the gene matches: 7. CDR3 size: 16 residues. Germline CDR1 SEHNR, CDR2 FQNEAQ (reference sequence). The DNA of the CDR3 is TGTGCCAGCAGCCCCCTAGCGGGAGCGGTCACAGATACGCAGTATTTT. It specifies CASSPLAGAVTDTQYF.

This chain uses TRBV7-9 with TRBJ2-2; D not certain. The CDR3 has 15 amino acids. V lost 4 bases, J lost 0 bases, and 9 bases lay in between. Looked up from germline, CDR1 is SEHNR and CDR2 is FQNEAQ (reference sequence). The CDR3 is CASSYPATNTGELFF. CDR3 nucleotides: TGTGCCAGCAGCTACCCGGCAACGAACACCGGGGAGCTGTTTTTT.

CDR3 sequence (DNA): TGTGCATCCCGAGGACGAGATTACAATGAGCAGTTCTTC. Translated: CASRGRDYNEQFF. The J gene is TRBJ2-1, the V gene TRBV7-2; D is unclear. CDR1 and CDR2 from the germline V gene are SGHTA and FQGNSA. This CDR3 has 13 amino acids.

This clone came up once. The genes are TRBV7-9 and TRBJ1-2; no clear D. Trimming stripped 4 bases from V and 4 bases from J, with 19 bases between. The CDR3 runs to 16 residues. CDR1 SEHNR and CDR2 FQNEAQ come from the germline V gene (reference sequence). The CDR3: CASSSYWPAGAYGYTF. As DNA, the CDR3 is TGTGCCAGCAGCTCTTACTGGCCGGCGGGTGCCTATGGCTACACCTTC.

The V and J genes are TRBV6-6 and TRBJ2-1, with a tentative D call TRBD2 (6 bases). Germline loops: CDR1 MNHNY, CDR2 SVGAGI (reference sequence). The CDR3 totals 15 residues. Trimming left V 0 bases short and J 9 bases short, with 15 bases between. The CDR3 protein is CASSYSPVSSVEQFF. In DNA, the CDR3 is TGTGCCAGCAGTTACTCCCCCGTTTCTAGCGTTGAGCAGTTCTTC.

The chain employs TRBV20-1 and TRBJ1-5; no clear D gene. V was clipped by 4 bases and J by 6 bases, with 4 bases between them. The germline gives CDR1 DFQATT, CDR2 SNEGSKA (reference sequence). The CDR3 runs 10 residues. The DNA for the CDR3 is TGCAGTGCTAAGGGTCAGCCCCAGCATTTT. Its translation is CSAKGQPQHF.

In regard to this clone: The identical CDR3 is also encoded by other nucleotide sequences in the sample. The chain joins TRBV28 to TRBJ2-5; unclear D gene. The V gene lost 6 bases and the J gene lost 5 bases, with 10 bases spanning the gap. The CDR3 is 12 residues long. Germline V lookup: CDR1 MDHEN, CDR2 SYDVKM. The CDR3 DNA follows: TGTGCCAGCAGCTTGGGGTACGAGACCCAGTACTTC. Amino acids: CASSLGYETQYF.

This rearrangement joins TRBV7-9 to TRBJ2-7, with 8 bases lining up with TRBD1. Per the germline V gene, CDR1 is SEHNR and CDR2 is FQNEAQ (reference sequence). The CDR3 loop spans 15 amino acids. Trimming removed 3 bases from V and 2 bases from J; junction bases left unmatched: 6. The CDR3 reads CASSFVTGVAYEQYF. The CDR3, as DNA: TGTGCCAGCAGCTTCGTGACAGGGGTGGCCTACGAGCAGTACTTC. Full variable domain (rest looked up from reference TRBV7-9 and TRBJ2-7): DTGVSQNPRHKITKRGQNVTFRCDPISEHNRLYWYRQTLGQGPEFLTYFQNEAQLEKSRLLSDRFSAERPKGSFSTLEIQRTEQGDSAMYLCASSFVTGVAYEQYFGPGTRLTVT.

The rearrangement links TRBV7-9 to TRBJ2-7, with D unclear. The CDR3 has 12 amino acids. The germline gives CDR1 SEHNR, CDR2 FQNEAQ (reference sequence). V was pared by 5 bases and J by 9 bases, with 14 bases between. This CDR3 is CASSLAAPAQYF. The CDR3 DNA is TGTGCCAGCAGCCTGGCCGCCCCCGCGCAGTACTTC.

The CDR3 DNA reads as TGCGCCAGCAGCACAAGACAGGGGCGGGGCACTGAAGCTTTCTTT. Its translation is CASSTRQGRGTEAFF. J is TRBJ1-1 and V is TRBV5-1; 8 bases are shared with TRBD1. V gave up 4 bases and J gave up 4 bases; unmatched junction bases: 9. CDR1 and CDR2 (germline): SGHRS, YFSETQ. The CDR3 loop spans 15 amino acids.

The gene calls are TRBV6-6 and TRBJ2-5; no firm D call. V was clipped by 7 bases and J by 4 bases, with 13 bases between them. Germline CDR1 MNHNY, CDR2 SVGAGI (reference sequence). The CDR3 length is 13 residues. CDR3 nucleotides: TGTGCCAGCACCAACTCGGGCCCAGAGACCCAGTACTTC. Translation gives CASTNSGPETQYF.

The V and J genes are TRBV27 and TRBJ1-2, with unresolved D. CDR1 is MNHEY and CDR2 is SMNVEV in the germline V gene (reference sequence). The CDR3 extends over 14 amino acids. V was pared by 6 bases and J by 3 bases, with 14 bases between. This chain's CDR3 is CASRKDWEDYGYTF. DNA of the CDR3: TGTGCCAGCAGAAAGGACTGGGAAGACTATGGCTACACCTTC.

The CDR3: CASSGDSTDTQYF. CDR3 nucleotide sequence: TGTGCCAGCAGCGGAGATAGCACAGATACGCAGTATTTT. The J gene is TRBJ2-3, the V gene TRBV2; D gene ambiguous. The germline V gene encodes CDR1 SNHLY and CDR2 FYNNEI. With 6 bases removed from V and 0 bases from J, the gap between germline ends came to 7 bases. This CDR3 has 13 amino acids.

This sequence joins TRBV6-1 and TRBJ2-1, with 10 nucleotides matching TRBD1. Germline CDR1 and CDR2: MNHNS and SASEGT. V was clipped by 8 bases and J by 6 bases; unmatched bases: 4. The CDR3 totals 13 residues. The CDR3 region has the DNA TGTGCCAGCTGGGGACAGGGGATCAATGAGCAGTTCTTC. Translating gives CASWGQGINEQFF.